One and the same sample provided the 19 T cell receptor beta chains below, sequenced in a study of T cells in Graves' hyperthyroidism and ophthalmopathy. Amplified TCR beta CDR3 regions derived from RNA transcripts. The study used the HTBI primer set for a first-round RT-PCR of the TCR CDR3. One entry per CDR3 protein, called by TCRdb with MiXCR from the multiplex PCR reads. This sample has about 560,000 distinct CDR3 sequences, with 16% found just once. Sequencing was done on a sample of blood. All receptors derive from a woman under 30 with Graves' hyperthyroidism.

The chain carries TRBV27 and TRBJ1-2, with 7 bases aligning to TRBD1. The length of the CDR3 is 14 residues. Germline lookup yields CDR1 MNHEY and CDR2 SMNVEV (reference sequence). The ends lost 6 bases at V and 5 bases at J; junction bases unmatched: 9. In DNA form, the CDR3 reads TGTGCCAGCAGCCCTTGGGGGACAGAATATGGCTACACCTTC. Amino acid sequence: CASSPWGTEYGYTF.

The chain links TRBV4-1 to TRBJ2-7, with 8 bases aligning to TRBD2. CDR1 MGHRA and CDR2 YSYEKL come from the germline V gene. V dropped 0 bases and J dropped 4; count of bases not matched to a gene: 8. This CDR3 contains 16 residues. The CDR3 is CASSQERLAISYEQYF. The CDR3 nucleotides are TGCGCCAGCAGCCAAGAACGACTAGCGATTAGTTACGAGCAGTACTTC.

The chain couples TRBV6-1 to TRBJ1-5; D might be TRBD1 (6 bases). Germline lookup yields CDR1 MNHNS and CDR2 SASEGT. The CDR3 has 13 residues. Trimming shortened V by 11 bases and J by 3 bases, and 14 bases separated the two germline ends. The CDR3 loop reads CAGSWGPNQPQHF. The CDR3 coding sequence is TGTGCCGGTAGCTGGGGGCCCAATCAGCCCCAGCATTTT.

This clonotype appeared many times. The CDR3 region has the DNA TGTGCCAGCAGCCCGGGTACCTCTGGAAACACCATATATTTT. This sequence encodes CASSPGTSGNTIYF. This sequence joins TRBV7-9 and TRBJ1-3, with D unresolved. In germline, CDR1 is SEHNR, CDR2 FQNEAQ (reference sequence). The CDR3 spans 14 residues. Trimming cost V 5 bases and J 0 bases, with 8 bases left between them.

There are many counts of this clonotype. An end of the junction does not agree with germline; a read error may underlie this. This chain joins TRBV28 and TRBJ2-7; D possibly corresponds to TRBD1 (5 bases). The CDR3 consists of 14 residues. Germline V lookup: CDR1 MDHEN, CDR2 SYDVKM. CDR3 bases: TGTGCCAGCCGTTTAGGCAGGGCGCCCTACGAGCAGTACTTC. It yields the protein CASRLGRAPYEQYF.

Many counts were recorded for this clonotype. The chain combines TRBV2 with TRBJ2-7; D is perhaps TRBD1 (5 bases). The V gene lost 6 bases and the J gene lost 3 bases, with 15 bases spanning the gap. The CDR3 loop spans 14 amino acids. The germline V gene encodes CDR1 SNHLY and CDR2 FYNNEI. CDR3 nucleotide sequence: TGTGCCAGCAGCCACAGGAAATCCAGCTACGAGCAGTACTTC. Encoded protein: CASSHRKSSYEQYF.

This clonotype was seen a handful of times. The chain uses TRBV12-3 or TRBV12-4 and TRBJ2-7; 10 bases are shared with TRBD1. The CDR3 has 17 amino acids. V lost 1 base to trimming and J lost 2 bases; unmatched junction nucleotides: 8. The CDR3 DNA sequence: TGTGCCAGCAGTTTAGACCGACAGGGGGCGTTCCCCTACGAGCAGTACTTC. Protein sequence: CASSLDRQGAFPYEQYF.

The chain is built from TRBV20-1 and TRBJ2-4; D uncertain. CDR3 length: 13 residues. Trimming took 0 bases from V and 4 from J, leaving 7 bases between them. Germline CDR1 is DFQATT and CDR2 is SNEGSKA (reference sequence). The CDR3 DNA sequence: TGCAGTGCTAGAGAGATCGAGAAAAACATTCAGTACTTC. It specifies CSAREIEKNIQYF.

This clonotype was observed a handful of times. The rearrangement uses TRBV20-1 and TRBJ2-1, with 13 positions matching TRBD2. CDR3 length: 13 amino acids. CDR1 DFQATT and CDR2 SNEGSKA come from the germline V gene (reference sequence). J lost 13 bases, V lost 1 base, and 4 bases had no gene match. This CDR3 is CSARVTSGRFQFF. The CDR3 bases are TGCAGTGCTAGAGTGACTAGCGGGAGGTTTCAGTTCTTC.

This clonotype was observed at least ten times. This chain joins TRBV5-8 and TRBJ2-7; D is perhaps TRBD1 or TRBD2 (5 bases each). Trimming removed 3 bases at V and 5 bases at J, with 12 bases between. Germline CDR1 is SGHTS and CDR2 is YDEGEE. This CDR3 contains 13 residues. The DNA of the CDR3 is TGTGCCAGCAGCTCCCCAGGGACCAACGAGCAGTACTTC. Translation: CASSSPGTNEQYF.

This clonotype was picked up a small number of times. The chain couples TRBV28 to TRBJ2-5, with D possibly TRBD2 on 6 matching bases. The CDR3 sequence is 13 residues long. Germline V gene sequence: CDR1 MDHEN, CDR2 SYDVKM. V was shortened by 3 bases and J by 5 bases, with 10 bases between the two germline ends. The CDR3 DNA reads as TGTGCCAGCAGTTTCGGGGGAGCGGAGACCCAGTACTTC. It specifies CASSFGGAETQYF.

The chain combines TRBV6-2 or TRBV6-3 with TRBJ2-2, with D perhaps matching TRBD2 (5 bases). The CDR3 has 13 residues. V lost 7 bases and J lost 5, with 11 bases in between. Germline V gene sequence: CDR1 MNHEY, CDR2 SVGEGT. CDR3 region: CASTVPGTGELFF. CDR3 sequence (DNA): TGTGCCAGCACGGTCCCGGGGACCGGGGAGCTGTTTTTT.

This clonotype was recorded at least ten times. The rearrangement joins TRBV6-1 to TRBJ2-5; TRBD1 is a possible D gene (6 bases). Trimming shortened V by 7 bases and J by 5 bases, and 11 bases separated the two germline ends. Germline V gene lookup returns CDR1 MNHNS and CDR2 SASEGT. The CDR3 sequence is 12 residues long. The CDR3 spells CASIGGTETQYF. CDR3 nucleotides: TGTGCCAGCATTGGGGGCACGGAGACCCAGTACTTC.

The V and J genes are TRBV10-1 and TRBJ2-3, with D perhaps TRBD1 (6 bases). With 5 bases removed from V and 5 bases from J, the gap between germline ends came to 17 bases. The germline V gene encodes CDR1 WNHNN and CDR2 SYGVQD (reference sequence). The CDR3 is made up of 15 amino acids. The CDR3 loop is CASSFTPGQKDTQYF. CDR3 in DNA: TGCGCCAGCAGTTTTACCCCCGGACAGAAAGATACGCAGTATTTT.

Ten or more counts support this clonotype. This chain joins TRBV2 and TRBJ1-1; D is unclear. Trimming left V 5 bases short and J 3 bases short, with 4 bases between. The CDR3 runs to 11 residues. Germline V gene data show CDR1 as SNHLY and CDR2 as FYNNEI. This CDR3 reads CASSLHTEAFF. In DNA form, the CDR3 reads TGTGCCAGCAGTTTGCACACTGAAGCTTTCTTT.

V usage is TRBV20-1 and J usage is TRBJ2-1, with TRBD1 as a possible D gene (7 bases). Germline V lookup: CDR1 DFQATT, CDR2 SNEGSKA (reference sequence). Trimming cost V 3 bases and J 7 bases, with 13 bases left between them. This CDR3 has 13 residues. CDR3 loop: CSARLTGRNEQFF. As DNA, the CDR3 is TGCAGTGCTAGGCTGACAGGGAGGAATGAGCAGTTCTTC.

This clonotype was seen only once. The chain links TRBV20-1 to TRBJ2-7, with D hard to call. The germline V and J ends were trimmed by 0 bases and 5 bases, with 17 bases remaining between them. Per the germline V gene, CDR1 is DFQATT and CDR2 is SNEGSKA (reference sequence). This CDR3 comprises 15 residues. The CDR3 coding sequence is TGCAGTGCTAGAGAAACGACTGAGCCATACGACGAGCAGTACTTC. Protein sequence: CSARETTEPYDEQYF.

The V and J genes are TRBV12-3 or TRBV12-4 and TRBJ1-1; D ambiguous. CDR3 size: 13 residues. Trimming shortened V by 5 bases and J by 5 bases, and 12 bases separated the two germline ends. The CDR3: CASSRASKTEAFF. CDR3 DNA: TGTGCCAGCAGTCGGGCCTCTAAGACTGAAGCTTTCTTT.

The chain combines TRBV29-1 with TRBJ2-4, with a weak D call TRBD1 (6 bases). Germline loops: CDR1 SQVTM, CDR2 ANQGSEA. The CDR3 sequence is 12 residues long. With 6 bases removed from V and 7 bases from J, the gap between germline ends came to 13 bases. CDR3 nucleotides: TGCAGCGTCGAAAGGGGGAATAACATTCAGTACTTC. Translating it yields CSVERGNNIQYF.